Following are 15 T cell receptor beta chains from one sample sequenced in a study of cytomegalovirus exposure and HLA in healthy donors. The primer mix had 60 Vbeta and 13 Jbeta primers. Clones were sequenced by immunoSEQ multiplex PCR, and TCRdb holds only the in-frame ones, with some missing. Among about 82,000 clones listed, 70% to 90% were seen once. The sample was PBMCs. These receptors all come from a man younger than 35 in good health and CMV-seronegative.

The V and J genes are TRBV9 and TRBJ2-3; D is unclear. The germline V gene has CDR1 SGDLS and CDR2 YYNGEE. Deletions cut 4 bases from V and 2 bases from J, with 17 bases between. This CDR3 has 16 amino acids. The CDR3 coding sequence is TGTGCCAGCAGCCCCCACCCGGGTGAAGCCACAGATACGCAGTATTTT. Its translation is CASSPHPGEATDTQYF.

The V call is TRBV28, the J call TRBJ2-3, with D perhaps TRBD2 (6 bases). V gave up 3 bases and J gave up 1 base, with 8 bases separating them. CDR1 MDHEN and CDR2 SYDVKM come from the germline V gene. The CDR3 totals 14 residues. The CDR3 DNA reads TGTGCCAGCAGTTTCTTAGCGGGCACAGATACGCAGTATTTT. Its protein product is CASSFLAGTDTQYF.

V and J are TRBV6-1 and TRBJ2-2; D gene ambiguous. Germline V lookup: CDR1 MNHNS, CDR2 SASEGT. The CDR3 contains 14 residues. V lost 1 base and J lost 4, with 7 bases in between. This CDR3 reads CASSEVQFTGELFF. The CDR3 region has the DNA TGTGCCAGCAGTGAAGTGCAGTTCACCGGGGAGCTGTTTTTT.

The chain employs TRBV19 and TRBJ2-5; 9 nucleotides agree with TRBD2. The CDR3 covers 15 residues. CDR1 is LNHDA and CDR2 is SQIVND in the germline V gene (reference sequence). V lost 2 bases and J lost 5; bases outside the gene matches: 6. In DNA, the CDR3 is TGTGCCAGTAGTATAAAAAAAGGACTAGCGGAGACCCAGTACTTC. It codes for CASSIKKGLAETQYF.

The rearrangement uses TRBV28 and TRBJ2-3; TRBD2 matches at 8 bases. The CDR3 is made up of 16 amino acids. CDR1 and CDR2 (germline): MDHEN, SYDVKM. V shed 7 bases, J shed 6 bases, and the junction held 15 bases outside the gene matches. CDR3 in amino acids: CASTTTTGGLGDTQYF. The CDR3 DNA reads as TGTGCCAGCACAACTACGACGGGAGGGCTAGGGGATACGCAGTATTTT.

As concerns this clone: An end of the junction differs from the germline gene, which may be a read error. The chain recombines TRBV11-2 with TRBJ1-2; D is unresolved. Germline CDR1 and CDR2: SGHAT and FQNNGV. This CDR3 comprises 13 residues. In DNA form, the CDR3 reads TGTGTCAGCAGCTTAGTTCCCGGCGGCGGCTACACCTTC. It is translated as CVSSLVPGGGYTF.

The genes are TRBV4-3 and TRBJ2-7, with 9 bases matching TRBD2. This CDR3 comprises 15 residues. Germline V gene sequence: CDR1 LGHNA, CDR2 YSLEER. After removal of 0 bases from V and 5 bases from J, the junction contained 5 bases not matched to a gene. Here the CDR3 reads CASSQDGTSNDEQYF. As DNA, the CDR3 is TGCGCCAGCAGCCAAGACGGGACTAGCAACGACGAGCAGTACTTC.

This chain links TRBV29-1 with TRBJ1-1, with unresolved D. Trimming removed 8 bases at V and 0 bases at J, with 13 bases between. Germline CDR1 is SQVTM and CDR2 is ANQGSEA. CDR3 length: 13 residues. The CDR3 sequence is CSTPGEMNTEAFF. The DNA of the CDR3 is TGCAGCACCCCGGGTGAAATGAACACTGAAGCTTTCTTT. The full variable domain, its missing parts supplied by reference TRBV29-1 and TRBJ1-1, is SAVISQKPSRDICQRGTSLTIQCQVDSQVTMMFWYRQQPGQSLTLIATANQGSEATYESGFVIDKFPISRPNLTFSTLTVSNMSPEDSSIYLCSTPGEMNTEAFFGQGTRLTVV.

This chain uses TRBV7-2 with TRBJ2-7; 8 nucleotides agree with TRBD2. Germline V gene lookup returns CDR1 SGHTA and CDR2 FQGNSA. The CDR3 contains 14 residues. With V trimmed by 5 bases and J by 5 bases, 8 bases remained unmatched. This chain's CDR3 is CASSVTGGPNEQYF. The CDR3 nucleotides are TGTGCCAGCAGCGTAACGGGAGGGCCTAACGAGCAGTACTTC.

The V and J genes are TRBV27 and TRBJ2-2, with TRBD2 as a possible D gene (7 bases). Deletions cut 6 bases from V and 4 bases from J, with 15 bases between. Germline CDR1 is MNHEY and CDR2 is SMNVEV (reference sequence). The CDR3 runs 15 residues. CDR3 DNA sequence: TGTGCCAGCAGGGTGAGGGGGGGCGTCACCGGGGAGCTGTTTTTT. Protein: CASRVRGGVTGELFF.

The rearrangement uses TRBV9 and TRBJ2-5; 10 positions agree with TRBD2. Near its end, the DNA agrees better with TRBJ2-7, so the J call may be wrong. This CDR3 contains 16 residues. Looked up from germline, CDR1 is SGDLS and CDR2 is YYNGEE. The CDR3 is CASSAYGTSDSYEQYF. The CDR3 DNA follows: TGTGCCAGCAGCGCCTATGGGACTAGCGATAGCTACGAGCAGTACTTC.

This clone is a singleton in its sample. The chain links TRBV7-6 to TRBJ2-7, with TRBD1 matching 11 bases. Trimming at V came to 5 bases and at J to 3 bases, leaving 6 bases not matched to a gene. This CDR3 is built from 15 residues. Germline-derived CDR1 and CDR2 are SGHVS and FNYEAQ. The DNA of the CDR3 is TGTGCCAGCAGCCCACGTGGGACAGGGGGCTACGAGCAGTACTTC. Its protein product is CASSPRGTGGYEQYF.

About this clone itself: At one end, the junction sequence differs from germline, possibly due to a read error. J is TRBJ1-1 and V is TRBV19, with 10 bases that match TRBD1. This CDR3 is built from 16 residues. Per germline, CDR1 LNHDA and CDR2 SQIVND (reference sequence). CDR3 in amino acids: CASGLRGQGLKTEAFF. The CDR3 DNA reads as TGTGCCAGTGGCCTCCGGGGACAGGGGTTGAAAACTGAAGCTTTCTTT.

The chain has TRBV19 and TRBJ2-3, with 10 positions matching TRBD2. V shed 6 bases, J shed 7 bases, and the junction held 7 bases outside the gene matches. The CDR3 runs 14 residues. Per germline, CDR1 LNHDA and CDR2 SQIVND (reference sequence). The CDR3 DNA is TGTGCCAGTAGACCTAGCGGGAGTTCGAATACGCAGTATTTT. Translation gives CASRPSGSSNTQYF. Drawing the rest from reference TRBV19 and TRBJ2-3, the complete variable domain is DGGITQSPKYLFRKEGQNVTLSCEQNLNHDAMYWYRQDPGQGLRLIYYSQIVNDFQKGDIAEGYSVSREKKESFPLTVTSAQKNPTAFYLCASRPSGSSNTQYFGPGTRLTVL.

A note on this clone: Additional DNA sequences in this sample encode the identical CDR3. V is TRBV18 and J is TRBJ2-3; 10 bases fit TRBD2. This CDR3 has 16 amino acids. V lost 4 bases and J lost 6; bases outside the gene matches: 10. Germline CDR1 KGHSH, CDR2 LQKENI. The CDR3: CASSLLAGEGTDTQYF. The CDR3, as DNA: TGTGCCAGCTCACTTCTAGCGGGAGAGGGGACGGATACGCAGTATTTT.